This T cell receptor (beta chain) was identified during a study of CD8+CD57+ T cells in acquired aplastic anemia. Patients selected for sequencing had displayed CD8+CD57+ cell expansion by flow cytometry. The V segment lost 3 bases and the J segment 6 bases; nucleotides outside the gene matches: 7. CDR1 and CDR2 from the germline V gene are DFQATT and SNEGSKA (reference sequence). This CDR3 is built from 13 residues. Genomic DNA served as template for TCR beta VDJ and CDR3 profiling. TCRdb processed the reads anew with MiXCR; each CDR3 protein has one entry. The sample has roughly 160,000 distinct CDR3 sequences, over 70% seen once.

The source material was sorted CD4+, CD8+, or CD8+CD57+ T cells (not recorded which) from PBMCs. The rearrangement uses TRBV20-1 and TRBJ2-7; 8 bases are a match to TRBD2. This TCR was recovered from a human donor with aplastic anemia. CDR3 amino acids: CSARRRGAGEQYF. The CDR3 nucleotides read TGCAGTGCTAGGCGGCGGGGGGCTGGCGAGCAGTACTTC.